The 3 T cell receptor beta chains reported below all come from one sample, sequenced in a study of CD8 T cells in Susac syndrome. When the RNA was reverse transcribed, random hexamers were used with an input of about 0.5 to 1 ug. MiXCR, run by TCRdb on the immunoSEQ multiplex PCR reads, gives a single entry per CDR3 protein. Here the sample spans about 240,000 distinct CDR3 sequences, approximately 95% being singletons. The sample was CD4+ T cells from PBMCs. All receptors derive from a human donor with Susac syndrome.

The chain has TRBV29-1 and TRBJ2-7, with 9 positions matching TRBD1. In germline, CDR1 is SQVTM, CDR2 ANQGSEA. This CDR3 is built from 14 residues. The V gene end was trimmed by 6 bases and the J gene end by 0 bases; junction bases not matched to a gene: 6. The CDR3 loop is CSVVRDRDSYEQYF. DNA for the CDR3: TGCAGCGTGGTCCGGGACAGGGACTCCTACGAGCAGTACTTC.

The chain recombines TRBV7-9 with TRBJ1-1; D is perhaps TRBD1 (5 bases). This CDR3 contains 14 residues. Germline CDR1 reads SEHNR; CDR2 reads FQNEAQ (reference sequence). Between the trimmed V and J ends, which lost 3 bases and 0 bases, there was a span of 8 bases. CDR3: CASSLGELNTEAFF. Written as DNA, the CDR3 is TGTGCCAGCAGCTTGGGGGAGTTGAACACTGAAGCTTTCTTT.

V and J are TRBV24-1 and TRBJ2-3; D is unclear. Germline V gene data show CDR1 as KGHDR and CDR2 as SFDVKD. The ends were cut back, 10 bases at V and 0 bases at J, with 10 bases in the middle. This CDR3 comprises 13 residues. CDR3 coding DNA: TGTGCCACTAGGAAGGAGAGCACAGATACGCAGTATTTT. It codes for CATRKESTDTQYF.